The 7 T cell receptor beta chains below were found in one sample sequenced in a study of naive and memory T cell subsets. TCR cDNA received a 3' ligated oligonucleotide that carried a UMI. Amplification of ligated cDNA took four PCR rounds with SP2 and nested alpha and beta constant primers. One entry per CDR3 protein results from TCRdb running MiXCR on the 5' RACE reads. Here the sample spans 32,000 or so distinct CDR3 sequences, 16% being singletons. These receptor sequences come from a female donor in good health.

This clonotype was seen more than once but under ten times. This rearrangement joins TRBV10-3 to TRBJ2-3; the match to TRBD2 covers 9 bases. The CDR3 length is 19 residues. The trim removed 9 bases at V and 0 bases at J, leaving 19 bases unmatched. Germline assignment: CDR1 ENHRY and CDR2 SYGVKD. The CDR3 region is CAMWSTGGGGDSSTDTQYF. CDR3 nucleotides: TGTGCCATGTGGTCCACCGGCGGGGGGGGGGATTCTAGCACAGATACGCAGTATTTT.

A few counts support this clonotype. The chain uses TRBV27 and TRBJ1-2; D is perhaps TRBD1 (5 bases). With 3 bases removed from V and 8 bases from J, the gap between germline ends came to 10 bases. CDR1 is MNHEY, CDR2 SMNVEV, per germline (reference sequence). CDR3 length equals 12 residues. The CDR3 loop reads CASSLGGLGYTF. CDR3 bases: TGTGCCAGCAGTTTGGGGGGACTCGGCTACACCTTC.

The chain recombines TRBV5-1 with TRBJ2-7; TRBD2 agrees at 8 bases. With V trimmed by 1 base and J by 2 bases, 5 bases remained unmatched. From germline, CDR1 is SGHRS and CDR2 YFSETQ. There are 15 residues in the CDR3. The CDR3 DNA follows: TGCGCCAGCAGCTTGCGGCCGGGGGGGACCTACGAGCAGTACTTC. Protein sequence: CASSLRPGGTYEQYF.

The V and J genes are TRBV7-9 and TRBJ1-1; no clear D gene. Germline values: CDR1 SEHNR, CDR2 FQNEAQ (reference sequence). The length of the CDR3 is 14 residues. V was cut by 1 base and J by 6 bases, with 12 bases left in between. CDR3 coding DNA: TGTGCCAGCAGCTTAGTGGCAGGACGATCTGAAGCTTTCTTT. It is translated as CASSLVAGRSEAFF. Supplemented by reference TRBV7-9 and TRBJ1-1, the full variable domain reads DTGVSQNPRHKITKRGQNVTFRCDPISEHNRLYWYRQTLGQGPEFLTYFQNEAQLEKSRLLSDRFSAERPKGSFSTLEIQRTEQGDSAMYLCASSLVAGRSEAFFGQGTRLTVV.

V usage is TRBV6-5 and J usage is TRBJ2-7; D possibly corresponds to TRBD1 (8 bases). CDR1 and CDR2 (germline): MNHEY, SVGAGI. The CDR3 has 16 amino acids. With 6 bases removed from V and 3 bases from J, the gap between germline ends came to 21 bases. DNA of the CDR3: TGTGCCAGCAGCCCCAGGGGGGGACAGGCCCACTACGAGCAGTACTTC. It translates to CASSPRGGQAHYEQYF.

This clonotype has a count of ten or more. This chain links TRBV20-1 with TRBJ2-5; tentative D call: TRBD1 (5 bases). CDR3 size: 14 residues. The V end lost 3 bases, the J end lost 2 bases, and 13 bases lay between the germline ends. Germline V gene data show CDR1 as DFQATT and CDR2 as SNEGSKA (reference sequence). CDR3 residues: CSASKSTGQETQYF. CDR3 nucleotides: TGCAGTGCTAGCAAATCTACAGGACAAGAGACCCAGTACTTC.

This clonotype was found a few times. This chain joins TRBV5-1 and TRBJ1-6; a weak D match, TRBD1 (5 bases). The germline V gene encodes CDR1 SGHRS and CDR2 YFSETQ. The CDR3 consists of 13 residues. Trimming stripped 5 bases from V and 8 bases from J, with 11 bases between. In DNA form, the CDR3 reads TGCGCCAGCAGGCCCCTGGGGGATTCACCCCTCCACTTT. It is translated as CASRPLGDSPLHF.